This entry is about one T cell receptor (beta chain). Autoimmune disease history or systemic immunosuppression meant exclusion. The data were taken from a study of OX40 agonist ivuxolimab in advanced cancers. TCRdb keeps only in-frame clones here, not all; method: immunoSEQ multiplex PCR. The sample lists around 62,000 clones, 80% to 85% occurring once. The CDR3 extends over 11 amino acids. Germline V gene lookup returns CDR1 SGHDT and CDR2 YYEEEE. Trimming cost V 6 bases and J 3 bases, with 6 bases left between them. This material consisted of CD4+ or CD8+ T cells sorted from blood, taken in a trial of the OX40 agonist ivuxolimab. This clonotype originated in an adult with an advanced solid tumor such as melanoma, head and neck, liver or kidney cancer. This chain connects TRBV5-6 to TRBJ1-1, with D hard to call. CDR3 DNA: TGTGCCAGCATCCCTTACACTGAAGCTTTCTTT. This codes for CASIPYTEAFF.